The table lists the clone carrying this T cell receptor (beta chain) with a few counts. Authors' analysis steps: The assay estimated nucleated cells by amplifying reference gene primers. Measured with immunoSEQ multiplex PCR; TCRdb has only the in-frame clones, and not every one. The V and J calls and clone size were taken over from that table, and D and trimming were inferred from the DNA. The sample has some 150,000 clones, about 80% seen once; the top ten hold approximately 30%. This specimen belongs to a study of blood T cell repertoires in COVID-19. About the research overall: COVID-19 samples collected from the United States, Italy and Spain covered acute and convalescent phases. From T cells, B-cell-depleted T cells, or PBMCs came the material, which was cDNA or gDNA.

The CDR3 is made up of 14 amino acids. Trimming took 4 bases from V and 5 from J, leaving 9 bases between them. Germline V gene lookup returns CDR1 SEHNR and CDR2 FQNEAQ (reference sequence). This chain uses TRBV7-9 with TRBJ1-6; a possible D gene is TRBD1 (6 bases). This receptor was obtained from a woman aged 60-70 years with acute or convalescent COVID-19. Material: peripheral blood. The CDR3 loop reads CASSSQGNNSPLHF. The CDR3 DNA follows: TGTGCCAGCAGCTCCCAGGGGAATAATTCACCCCTCCACTTT.